A selection of T cell receptor beta chains follows, all from one sample in a study of blood T cell repertoires in COVID-19. Sequenced by immunoSEQ multiplex PCR; TCRdb stores in-frame clones only, minus some. The sample yields 300,000 to 450,000 clones, 85% seen once. The sample was peripheral blood. Receptor source: a woman between 18 and 30 years old with acute or convalescent COVID-19. Both conserved end residues are part of each CDR3. D genes are given only for firm matches. Size is omitted from some rows. Given values are once, few, many or a class for expanded clones.

V gene,J gene,D gene,clone size,CDR3 protein,CDR3 DNA
TRBV5-4,TRBJ2-7,-,many,CASSSKDREIGNEQYF,TGTGCCAGCAGCTCTAAGGACCGGGAAATTGGGAACGAGCAGTACTTC
TRBV2,TRBJ2-7,TRBD1,few,CASSSSRDRGLYEQYF,TGTGCCAGCAGTTCCAGCCGGGACAGGGGGCTCTACGAGCAGTACTTC
TRBV19,TRBJ1-1,-,-,CASSSSVNTEAFF,TGTGCCAGTAGTTCCTCAGTGAACACTGAAGCTTTCTTT
TRBV4-1,TRBJ1-2,-,-,CASSGLLLRGYGYTF,TGCGCCAGCAGCGGCTTACTACTCCGGGGGTATGGCTACACCTTC
TRBV4-2,TRBJ1-5,-,-,CASSQDSGLGQPQHF,TGTGCCAGCAGCCAAGATTCGGGGTTGGGTCAGCCCCAGCATTTT
TRBV30,TRBJ1-5,-,-,CAWSEDTVQPQHF,TGTGCCTGGAGTGAGGACACTGTTCAGCCCCAGCATTTT
TRBV27,TRBJ2-5,TRBD2,-,CASSLAGLGQETQYF,TGTGCCAGCAGTTTAGCGGGACTAGGGCAAGAGACCCAGTACTTC
TRBV6-1,TRBJ2-3,TRBD2,-,CASSEVNSGGKDTQYF,TGTGCCAGCAGTGAAGTGAATAGCGGGGGTAAAGATACGCAGTATTTT
TRBV4-1,TRBJ1-4,-,-,CASSQETSTTNEKLFF,TGCGCCAGCAGCCAAGAGACAAGCACAACTAATGAAAAACTGTTTTTT
TRBV5-1,TRBJ1-3,-,-,CASTLSSGNTIYF,TGCGCCAGCACGCTAAGCTCTGGAAACACCATATATTTT
TRBV30,TRBJ2-1,-,-,CAWSVLGRATYNEQFF,TGTGCCTGGAGTGTACTCGGCAGGGCCACATACAATGAGCAGTTCTTC
TRBV6-6,TRBJ2-7,-,once,CASSYGGQSYEQYF,TGTGCCAGCAGTTACGGCGGACAGTCCTACGAGCAGTACTTC
TRBV7-7,TRBJ2-1,TRBD2,-,CASSPGGEGPYNEQFF,TGTGCCAGCAGCCCTGGGGGGGAGGGCCCTTACAATGAGCAGTTCTTC
TRBV5-6,TRBJ1-2,-,-,CASSHQFGYTF,TGTGCCAGCAGCCACCAGTTTGGCTACACCTTC
TRBV6-1,TRBJ2-7,TRBD1,-,CASCTGTGLSYEQYF,TGTGCCAGCTGCACCGGGACAGGCCTTTCCTACGAGCAGTACTTC
TRBV12-2,TRBJ2-7,-,-,CASRLDGCWARPYEQYF,TGTGCAAGTCGCTTAGACGGATGTTGGGCCCGCCCCTACGAGCAGTACTTC
TRBV6-5,TRBJ2-3,TRBD2,-,CASTNGSGVRDTQYF,TGTGCCAGCACCAACGGTAGCGGGGTAAGGGATACGCAGTATTTT
TRBV6-6,TRBJ1-1,-,-,CASSYPLKGGWAEAFF,TGTGCCAGCAGTTACCCTCTGAAGGGGGGGTGGGCTGAAGCTTTCTTT
TRBV30,TRBJ2-1,-,once,CAWTEAYNEQFF,TGTGCCTGGACAGAGGCTTACAATGAGCAGTTCTTC
TRBV19,TRBJ2-1,TRBD2,-,CASSWERGGSYNEQFF,TGTGCCAGTAGTTGGGAGCGGGGGGGCTCCTACAATGAGCAGTTCTTC
TRBV2,TRBJ2-5,TRBD2,-,CASSQLAGGLGETQYF,TGTGCCAGCAGTCAGCTAGCGGGAGGATTGGGAGAGACCCAGTACTTC
TRBV6-5,TRBJ2-3,-,-,CASSYYQGNRADTQYF,TGTGCCAGCAGTTATTATCAGGGGAATCGGGCAGATACGCAGTATTTT
TRBV28,TRBJ2-7,TRBD1,-,CASRLDRGNSYEQYF,TGTGCCAGCAGACTGGACAGGGGAAACTCCTACGAGCAGTACTTC
TRBV4-1,TRBJ1-5,-,-,CASSQDVSNQPQHF,TGCGCCAGCAGCCAAGACGTGAGCAATCAGCCCCAGCATTTT
TRBV18,TRBJ1-3,TRBD1,few,CASSGQGHSGNTIYF,TGTGCCAGCTCAGGACAGGGGCACTCTGGAAACACCATATATTTT
TRBV2,TRBJ2-2,TRBD2,few,CASSDFLGFYGRALVYF,TGTGCCAGCAGTGATTTCTTAGGGTTTTACGGGAGGGCCTTAGTATACTTT